Shown below are 5 T cell receptor beta chains from a single sample sequenced in a study of blood T cell repertoires in COVID-19. Clones were sequenced by immunoSEQ multiplex PCR, and TCRdb holds only the in-frame ones, with some missing. The sample consists of roughly 150,000 clones, 80% to 90% of them appearing once. Sequenced input: peripheral blood. The origin of the receptors is a woman in her seventies with acute or convalescent COVID-19.

J is TRBJ1-4 and V is TRBV7-2; no clear D gene. With 0 bases removed from V and 8 bases from J, the gap between germline ends came to 13 bases. The CDR3 has 15 residues. The V gene's germline CDR1 is SGHTA and CDR2 FQGNSA. CDR3 in amino acids: CASSLALGGGEKLFF. DNA of the CDR3: TGTGCCAGCAGCTTAGCCCTCGGCGGCGGCGAAAAACTGTTTTTT.

This clone was seen more than once but under ten times. This rearrangement joins TRBV3-1 (or the pseudogene TRBV3-2) to TRBJ1-6; D not resolved. The CDR3 is made up of 15 amino acids. Germline CDR1 LGHDT, CDR2 YNNKEL (reference sequence). Deletions cut 1 base from V and 3 bases from J, with 7 bases between. The CDR3 protein is CASSQGAGYNSPLHF. The CDR3, as DNA: TGTGCCAGCAGCCAAGGGGCAGGCTATAATTCACCCCTCCACTTT.

This clone was detected only once. The CDR3 loop is CAWSEDRVGEQYF. The CDR3 DNA reads as TGTGCCTGGAGTGAGGACAGGGTGGGCGAGCAGTACTTC. This chain uses TRBV30 with TRBJ2-7, with 8 bases aligning to TRBD1. V lost 1 base to trimming and J lost 6 bases; unmatched junction nucleotides: 5. The CDR3 spans 13 residues. Germline values: CDR1 GTSNPN, CDR2 SVGIG (reference sequence). The entire variable domain, with the rest obtained from reference TRBV30 and TRBJ2-7, is as follows: SQTIHQWPATLVQPVGSPLSLECTVEGTSNPNLYWYRQAAGRGLQLLFYSVGIGQISSEVPQNLSASRPQDRQFILSSKKLLLSDSGFYLCAWSEDRVGEQYFGPGTRLTVT.

The chain joins TRBV9 to TRBJ2-5; TRBD2 agrees at 7 bases. Germline CDR1 reads SGDLS; CDR2 reads YYNGEE. J gave up 0 bases and V 4 bases, and 6 bases lay outside the gene matches. The CDR3 totals 15 residues. In DNA, the CDR3 is TGTGCCAGCAGCTTCAGCGGGACGTACCAAGAGACCCAGTACTTC. Translating it yields CASSFSGTYQETQYF.

V gene TRBV6-6 combines with J gene TRBJ1-2; 8 nucleotides match TRBD1. This CDR3 region has 13 residues. CDR1 MNHNY and CDR2 SVGAGI come from the germline V gene (reference sequence). V was pared by 5 bases and J by 8 bases, with 7 bases of the junction left unmatched. CDR3 sequence: CASSNPTGAGYTF. Here the CDR3 DNA reads TGTGCCAGCAGTAATCCGACAGGGGCAGGCTACACCTTC.